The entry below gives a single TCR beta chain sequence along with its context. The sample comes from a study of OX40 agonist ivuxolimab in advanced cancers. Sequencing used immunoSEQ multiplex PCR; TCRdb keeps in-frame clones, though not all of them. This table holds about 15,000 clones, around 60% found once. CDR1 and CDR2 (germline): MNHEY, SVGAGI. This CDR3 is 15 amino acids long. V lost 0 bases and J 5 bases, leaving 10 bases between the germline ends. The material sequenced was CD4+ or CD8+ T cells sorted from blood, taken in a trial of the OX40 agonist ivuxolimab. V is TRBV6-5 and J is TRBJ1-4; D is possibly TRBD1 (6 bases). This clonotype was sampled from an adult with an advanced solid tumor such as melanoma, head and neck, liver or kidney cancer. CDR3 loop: CASSYSTQGNEKLFF. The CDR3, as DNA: TGTGCCAGCAGTTACTCGACCCAGGGGAATGAAAAACTGTTTTTT.